This entry lists 28 T cell receptor beta chains sequenced from one sample in a study of blood T cell repertoires in COVID-19. Sequenced by immunoSEQ multiplex PCR; TCRdb stores in-frame clones only, minus some. The repertoire holds about 170,000 clones, 83% seen once, with about 2.1% in the top ten. Sample: peripheral blood. The source of these receptors is a woman of 80 years or more with acute or convalescent COVID-19.

The rearrangement links TRBV3-1 (or the pseudogene TRBV3-2) to TRBJ1-3; D possibly corresponds to TRBD1 (5 bases). Germline V gene lookup returns CDR1 LGHDT and CDR2 YNNKEL (reference sequence). V was cut by 7 bases and J by 0 bases, with 19 bases left in between. The CDR3 is 17 amino acids. The CDR3 loop is CASTPGGGVSSGNTIYF. For the CDR3, the DNA is TGTGCCAGCACCCCGGGGGGGGGAGTGAGCTCTGGAAACACCATATATTTT.

This chain uses TRBV28 with TRBJ1-5, with TRBD1 matching over 10 bases. Unmatched junction bases numbered 3, after V lost 5 bases and J lost 2 bases. The CDR3 runs to 15 residues. The germline CDR1 and CDR2 sequences are MDHEN and SYDVKM. The CDR3 reads CASSVGTGGNQPQHF. As DNA, the CDR3 is TGTGCCAGCAGTGTCGGGACAGGGGGCAATCAGCCCCAGCATTTT.

This chain joins TRBV9 and TRBJ2-1, with D possibly matching TRBD1 (6 bases). The CDR3 spans 16 residues. CDR1 SGDLS and CDR2 YYNGEE come from the germline V gene. V dropped 4 bases and J dropped 0 bases, with 14 bases sitting between them. The CDR3: CASSRGQSSSYNEQFF. The CDR3 nucleotides are TGTGCCAGCAGCCGAGGACAGTCGAGCTCCTACAATGAGCAGTTCTTC.

The rearrangement uses TRBV5-6 and TRBJ1-1; a possible D gene is TRBD1 (5 bases). The CDR3 is made up of 16 amino acids. Germline V gene sequence: CDR1 SGHDT, CDR2 YYEEEE. The germline V and J ends were trimmed by 0 bases and 1 base, with 13 bases remaining between them. The CDR3 reads CASSLGQYLPNTEAFF. CDR3 DNA: TGTGCCAGCAGCTTGGGACAGTACCTCCCGAACACTGAAGCTTTCTTT.

This chain links TRBV28 with TRBJ1-5; TRBD1 matches 10 bases. From germline, CDR1 is MDHEN and CDR2 SYDVKM. CDR3 length equals 14 residues. V shed 6 bases and J 6 bases; nucleotides not matched to a gene: 5. The CDR3 here is CASRRQGAVQPQHF. CDR3 nucleotide sequence: TGTGCCAGCAGGCGACAGGGGGCGGTTCAGCCCCAGCATTTT.

This clone was observed a few times. The chain couples TRBV29-1 to TRBJ1-2; perhaps TRBD1 as D (6 bases). Germline loops: CDR1 SQVTM, CDR2 ANQGSEA. This CDR3 has 12 amino acids. V dropped 6 bases and J dropped 8 bases, with 16 bases sitting between them. As DNA, the CDR3 is TGCAGCGTCGCCGCCGCCACAGGGGGCTACACCTTC. Translating gives CSVAAATGGYTF.

This chain uses TRBV27 with TRBJ1-1, with D perhaps TRBD1 (6 bases). The CDR3 covers 20 residues. Per germline, CDR1 MNHEY and CDR2 SMNVEV (reference sequence). V lost 0 bases, J lost 2 bases, and 25 bases lay in between. DNA for the CDR3: TGTGCCAGCAGTTTATCTCAACACACCACTTCGACAGGACACAACACTGAAGCTTTCTTT. It specifies CASSLSQHTTSTGHNTEAFF.

This chain connects TRBV19 to TRBJ1-1; 8 nucleotides match TRBD1. The CDR3 runs 15 residues. Germline CDR1 LNHDA, CDR2 SQIVND (reference sequence). V was pared by 4 bases and J by 6 bases, with 10 bases of the junction left unmatched. CDR3 nucleotides: TGTGCCAGTAGTAGAGGACAGGGTATAGGGGCTGAAGCTTTCTTT. It specifies CASSRGQGIGAEAFF.

The chain employs TRBV29-1 and TRBJ2-2; the match to TRBD1 covers 9 bases. V shed 7 bases, J shed 1 base, and the junction held 7 bases outside the gene matches. Germline V lookup: CDR1 SQVTM, CDR2 ANQGSEA. This CDR3 contains 15 residues. For the CDR3, the DNA is TGCAGCGCCCCGGGACAGGGCGTGAACACCGGGGAGCTGTTTTTT. This encodes CSAPGQGVNTGELFF.

The V call is TRBV7-2, the J call TRBJ2-7; TRBD1 matches at 7 bases. With V trimmed by 5 bases and J by 5 bases, 15 bases remained unmatched. The CDR3 consists of 16 residues. CDR1 is SGHTA, CDR2 FQGNSA, per germline. DNA for the CDR3: TGTGCCAGCAGCCTATCTTCAGGGGGAAGAGGGAACGAGCAGTACTTC. Translating gives CASSLSSGGRGNEQYF.

This chain joins TRBV5-1 and TRBJ1-2, with TRBD1 as a possible D gene (5 bases). The CDR3 totals 15 residues. Germline V CDR1 and CDR2: SGHRS, YFSETQ. V dropped 0 bases and J dropped 4 bases, with 13 bases sitting between them. CDR3 DNA sequence: TGCGCCAGCAGCTTGGACAGTGCGGGGGGCTATGGCTACACCTTC. Translation gives CASSLDSAGGYGYTF.

This clone was observed a single time. The chain recombines TRBV5-1 with TRBJ2-3; D possibly corresponds to TRBD2 (6 bases). The CDR3 extends over 14 amino acids. Germline V gives CDR1 SGHRS, CDR2 YFSETQ. V was shortened by 2 bases and J by 2 bases, with 9 bases between the two germline ends. CDR3 region: CASSFGGNTDTQYF. CDR3 nucleotides: TGCGCCAGCAGCTTCGGAGGGAACACAGATACGCAGTATTTT.

The chain has TRBV5-1 and TRBJ2-3; D ambiguous. V lost 4 bases to trimming and J lost 0 bases, with 9 bases between them. CDR1 and CDR2 (germline): SGHRS, YFSETQ. The CDR3 has 14 residues. The CDR3 here is CASSADISTDTQYF. In DNA, the CDR3 is TGCGCCAGCAGCGCGGATATCAGCACAGATACGCAGTATTTT. The whole variable domain, remainder taken from reference TRBV5-1 and TRBJ2-3, is KAGVTQTPRYLIKTRGQQVTLSCSPISGHRSVSWYQQTPGQGLQFLFEYFSETQRNKGNFPGRFSGRQFSNSRSEMNVSTLELGDSALYLCASSADISTDTQYFGPGTRLTVL.

The chain couples TRBV27 to TRBJ1-5; the D is unclear. The CDR3 is made up of 14 amino acids. Germline CDR1 and CDR2: MNHEY and SMNVEV (reference sequence). V lost 5 bases and J 2 bases, leaving 10 bases between the germline ends. CDR3: CASSPSSGNQPQHF. Written as DNA, the CDR3 is TGTGCCAGCAGTCCCTCTTCAGGCAATCAGCCCCAGCATTTT.

The V gene is TRBV6-5, the J gene TRBJ1-1; 10 positions match TRBD1. Germline CDR1 MNHEY, CDR2 SVGAGI. The CDR3 sequence is 13 residues long. The ends lost 6 bases at V and 8 bases at J; junction bases unmatched: 6. This CDR3 is CASRMTGGGEAFF. The CDR3 nucleotides are TGTGCCAGCAGGATGACAGGGGGCGGAGAAGCTTTCTTT.

The V call is TRBV11-2, the J call TRBJ1-4, with 11 positions matching TRBD1. Germline CDR1 SGHAT, CDR2 FQNNGV. This CDR3 is 16 amino acids long. The V gene end was trimmed by 7 bases and the J gene end by 7 bases; junction bases not matched to a gene: 11. CDR3 amino acids: CASTETAGTGGEKLFF. For the CDR3, the DNA is TGTGCCAGCACCGAGACGGCCGGGACAGGGGGTGAAAAACTGTTTTTT.

V gene TRBV7-2 combines with J gene TRBJ1-1; 7 nucleotides align to TRBD1. The CDR3 is 13 residues long. J was trimmed by 1 base and V by 4 bases; bases with no gene match: 0. CDR1 is SGHTA and CDR2 is FQGNSA in the germline V gene. CDR3 nucleotide sequence: TGTGCCAGCAGCTGGGACAGGAACACTGAAGCTTTCTTT. This sequence encodes CASSWDRNTEAFF.

The V call is TRBV5-4, the J call TRBJ2-5; no clear D. CDR1 is SGHNT and CDR2 is YYREEE in the germline V gene (reference sequence). The CDR3 is 13 residues long. The V and J ends lost 0 bases and 4 bases respectively, with 7 bases between them. The CDR3: CASSLVGGETQYF. CDR3 nucleotides: TGTGCCAGCAGCTTGGTCGGCGGAGAGACCCAGTACTTC.

The chain links TRBV5-1 to TRBJ2-2; 7 nucleotides align to TRBD2. V lost 4 bases, J lost 6 bases, and 9 bases stayed unmatched. CDR3 length equals 15 residues. Germline CDR1 reads SGHRS; CDR2 reads YFSETQ. CDR3 protein: CASSPTSATAGELFF. The CDR3 nucleotides are TGCGCCAGCAGCCCTACTAGCGCCACGGCCGGGGAGCTGTTTTTT.

This sequence joins TRBV9 and TRBJ1-4; D may be TRBD1 (5 bases). Trimming pared 3 bases from V and 0 bases from J, leaving 9 bases between. The length of the CDR3 is 15 residues. Germline V gene data show CDR1 as SGDLS and CDR2 as YYNGEE. The DNA for the CDR3 is TGTGCCAGCAGCGCGACAGCTGCAACTAATGAAAAACTGTTTTTT. Its translation is CASSATAATNEKLFF.

On this clone: At the DNA level, this CDR3 is encoded by other sequences in the same sample as well. The chain combines TRBV9 with TRBJ2-3, with 11 bases lining up with TRBD2. The CDR3 sequence is 16 residues long. J gave up 3 bases and V 0 bases, and 3 bases lay outside the gene matches. In germline, CDR1 is SGDLS, CDR2 YYNGEE. CDR3 sequence reads: CASSVGASGGTDTQYF. For the CDR3, the DNA is TGTGCCAGCAGCGTAGGGGCTAGCGGGGGGACAGATACGCAGTATTTT.

J is TRBJ2-5 and V is TRBV18; 8 bases map to TRBD1. Trimming cost V 6 bases and J 3 bases; bases outside gene matches: 9. The CDR3 covers 15 residues. Germline assignment: CDR1 KGHSH and CDR2 LQKENI. The CDR3 DNA reads TGTGCCAGCTCCCCCCGACAGGGGTTTGAAGAGACCCAGTACTTC. It codes for CASSPRQGFEETQYF.

About this clone: Other DNA sequences in the sample encode the same CDR3. V and J are TRBV19 and TRBJ2-2; 8 positions match TRBD1. The CDR3 totals 15 residues. Germline-derived CDR1 and CDR2 are LNHDA and SQIVND (reference sequence). With 5 bases clipped from V and 1 base from J, the junction kept 3 bases outside the gene matches. The CDR3 sequence: CASSSGTGNTGELFF. CDR3 coding DNA: TGTGCCAGTAGTTCCGGGACAGGGAACACCGGGGAGCTGTTTTTT. Based on the CDR3 plus reference TRBV19 and TRBJ2-2, the full variable domain is DGGITQSPKYLFRKEGQNVTLSCEQNLNHDAMYWYRQDPGQGLRLIYYSQIVNDFQKGDIAEGYSVSREKKESFPLTVTSAQKNPTAFYLCASSSGTGNTGELFFGEGSRLTVL.

V and J are TRBV11-2 and TRBJ1-5; TRBD1 agrees at 8 bases. The CDR3 spans 15 residues. Germline V lookup: CDR1 SGHAT, CDR2 FQNNGV. Trimming removed 4 bases from V and 6 bases from J; junction bases left unmatched: 8. CDR3 in DNA: TGTGCCAGCAGCTCCGGACAGGGCTCGTTTCAGCCCCAGCATTTT. It yields the protein CASSSGQGSFQPQHF.

This clone was seen a few times. This rearrangement joins TRBV28 to TRBJ1-2; the D is unclear. With 1 base removed from V and 2 bases from J, the gap between germline ends came to 8 bases. The germline V gene has CDR1 MDHEN and CDR2 SYDVKM. The CDR3 sequence is 14 residues long. CDR3 amino acids: CASSLLWANYGYTF. DNA for the CDR3: TGTGCCAGCAGTTTATTATGGGCGAACTATGGCTACACCTTC.

V and J are TRBV11-1 and TRBJ1-2; TRBD1 agrees at 7 bases. The CDR3 length is 13 residues. The V and J ends lost 4 bases and 2 bases, in that order; junction bases with no gene match: 1. Germline CDR1 is SGHAT and CDR2 is FQDESV (reference sequence). CDR3 DNA sequence: TGTGCCAGCAGCTCGGGACAGAACTATGGCTACACCTTC. It specifies CASSSGQNYGYTF.

This chain connects TRBV6-5 to TRBJ2-7; a weak D match, TRBD2 (6 bases). V lost 4 bases and J 0 bases, leaving 13 bases between the germline ends. Germline assignment: CDR1 MNHEY and CDR2 SVGAGI. The CDR3 sequence is 15 residues long. CDR3 DNA sequence: TGTGCCAGCAGTTTAGGGACTTCTATCTCCTACGAGCAGTACTTC. This gives the protein CASSLGTSISYEQYF.

This clone was detected a few times. The V and J genes are TRBV25-1 and TRBJ2-1; TRBD2 matches 9 bases. In germline, CDR1 is MGHDK, CDR2 SYGVNS. This CDR3 is built from 15 residues. After removal of 8 bases from V and 4 bases from J, the junction contained 9 bases not matched to a gene. Written as DNA, the CDR3 is TGTGCCAGCGAGGGGGGTCTAGCGGGGTACAATGAGCAGTTCTTC. Translation: CASEGGLAGYNEQFF. Supplemented by reference TRBV25-1 and TRBJ2-1, the full variable domain reads EADIYQTPRYLVIGTGKKITLECSQTMGHDKMYWYQQDPGMELHLIHYSYGVNSTEKGDLSSESTVSRIRTEHFPLTLESARPSHTSQYLCASEGGLAGYNEQFFGPGTRLTVL.